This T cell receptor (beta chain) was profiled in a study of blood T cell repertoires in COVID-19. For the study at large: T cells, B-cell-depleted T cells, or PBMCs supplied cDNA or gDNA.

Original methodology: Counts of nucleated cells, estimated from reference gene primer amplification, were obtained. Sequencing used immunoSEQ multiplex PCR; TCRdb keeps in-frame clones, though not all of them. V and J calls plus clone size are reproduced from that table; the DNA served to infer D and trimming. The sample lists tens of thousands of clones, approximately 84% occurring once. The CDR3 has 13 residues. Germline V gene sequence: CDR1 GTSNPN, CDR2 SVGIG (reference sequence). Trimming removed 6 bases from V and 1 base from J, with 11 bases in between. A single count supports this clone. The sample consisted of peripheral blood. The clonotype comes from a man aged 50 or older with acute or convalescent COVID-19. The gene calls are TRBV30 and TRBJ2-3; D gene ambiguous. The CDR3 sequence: CACSAKGTDTQYF. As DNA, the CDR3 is TGTGCCTGCTCCGCGAAAGGCACAGATACGCAGTATTTT.